What follows are 16 T cell receptor beta chains derived from one specimen sequenced in a study of T cells in Graves' hyperthyroidism and ophthalmopathy. RNA transcripts yielded amplified TCR beta CDR3 regions. Initially, a first-round RT-PCR of the TCR CDR3 employed the HTBI primer set. TCRdb called the multiplex PCR reads again in MiXCR, with one record for every CDR3 protein. The sample lists fewer than 650,000 distinct CDR3 sequences, around 50% occurring once. Material for sequencing was peripheral blood or thyroid tissue (not recorded which). These TCRs come from an adult woman with Graves' disease, either hyperthyroidism or ophthalmopathy (not recorded which).

This clonotype was counted many times. The chain uses TRBV6-5 and TRBJ1-2; weak D call: TRBD1 (5 bases). Germline V gives CDR1 MNHEY, CDR2 SVGAGI. The CDR3 has 13 amino acids. The V end was cut by 6 bases, the J end by 14 bases, with 22 bases between. The CDR3 DNA sequence: TGTGCCAGCAGCTTCCTCGGGACGGGGCTAGGGACCTTC. Translated, it gives CASSFLGTGLGTF.

The rearrangement joins TRBV2 to TRBJ2-6; D is unclear. CDR1 is SNHLY, CDR2 FYNNEI, per germline. Deletions cut 7 bases from V and 4 bases from J, with 8 bases between. This CDR3 contains 13 residues. CDR3 in DNA: TGTGCCAGCACCACGACAGGGGCCAACGTCCTGACTTTC. Translation: CASTTTGANVLTF.

This clonotype was recorded a few times. With a much larger clone just one base away, this may be a read error. The CDR3: CSVEVAGGEETPYF. In DNA, the CDR3 is TGCAGCGTTGAAGTGGCAGGGGGGGAAGAGACCCCGTACTTC. The chain is built from TRBV29-1 and TRBJ2-5; D is possibly TRBD1 or TRBD2 (7 bases each). CDR1 and CDR2 (germline): SQVTM, ANQGSEA. The CDR3 is 14 residues long.

This sequence joins TRBV12-3 or TRBV12-4 and TRBJ1-6; D is perhaps TRBD1 (5 bases). This CDR3 region has 15 residues. Between the trimmed V and J ends, which lost 3 bases and 6 bases, there was a span of 12 bases. In DNA, the CDR3 is TGTGCCAGCAGTTTGTGGAAGGGGCTTAATTCACCCCTCCACTTT. Encoded protein: CASSLWKGLNSPLHF.

The chain joins TRBV7-9 to TRBJ2-7; D may be TRBD1 (6 bases). V lost 5 bases and J lost 2, with 16 bases in between. Looked up from germline, CDR1 is SEHNR and CDR2 is FQNEAQ (reference sequence). There are 15 residues in the CDR3. The CDR3 DNA is TGTGCCAGCAGCCACCGGGACACCCCGACCTACGAGCAGTACTTC. Translation gives CASSHRDTPTYEQYF. Variable domain in full (rest from reference TRBV7-9 and TRBJ2-7): DTGVSQNPRHKITKRGQNVTFRCDPISEHNRLYWYRQTLGQGPEFLTYFQNEAQLEKSRLLSDRFSAERPKGSFSTLEIQRTEQGDSAMYLCASSHRDTPTYEQYFGPGTRLTVT.

This clonotype has more than one count but fewer than ten. The chain is built from TRBV2 and TRBJ1-2, with a possible D match to TRBD1 (6 bases). CDR3 length equals 14 residues. Germline V gives CDR1 SNHLY, CDR2 FYNNEI. V was clipped by 2 bases and J by 2 bases, with 9 bases between them. The CDR3 coding sequence is TGTGCCAGCAGTGAACGTCAGGGGAACTATGGCTACACCTTC. Translating it yields CASSERQGNYGYTF.

This chain uses TRBV2 with TRBJ1-5; no definite D call. V lost 4 bases, J lost 0 bases, and 10 bases lay in between. The CDR3 sequence is 15 residues long. Germline assignment: CDR1 SNHLY and CDR2 FYNNEI. Here the CDR3 DNA reads TGTGCCAGCAGTGGGGAGAAGTATAGCAATCAGCCCCAGCATTTT. It yields the protein CASSGEKYSNQPQHF.

This clonotype was counted between two and nine times. CDR3 amino acids: CASTRQPPNSPLHF. CDR3 nucleotides: TGTGCCAGTACCAGACAGCCGCCTAATTCACCCCTCCACTTT. The chain has TRBV19 and TRBJ1-6; possibly TRBD1 for D (5 bases). Trimming took off 7 bases at V and 6 bases at J, with 13 bases between the two ends. Germline CDR1 reads LNHDA; CDR2 reads SQIVND (reference sequence). The CDR3 runs to 14 residues. The variable domain in full, completed from reference TRBV19 and TRBJ1-6, reads DGGITQSPKYLFRKEGQNVTLSCEQNLNHDAMYWYRQDPGQGLRLIYYSQIVNDFQKGDIAEGYSVSREKKESFPLTVTSAQKNPTAFYLCASTRQPPNSPLHFGNGTRLTVT.

The table lists this clonotype with many counts. The V and J genes are TRBV7-3 and TRBJ2-5; D could derive from TRBD1 or TRBD2 (6 bases each). Germline V CDR1 and CDR2: SGHTA, FQGTGA. CDR3 size: 14 residues. Trimming took off 5 bases at V and 2 bases at J, with 12 bases between the two ends. As DNA, the CDR3 is TGTGCCAGCAGCCCTGGAGGGGGTCAAGAGACCCAGTACTTC. Protein product: CASSPGGGQETQYF.

The rearrangement links TRBV7-9 to TRBJ1-1; D remains unclear. V lost 5 bases and J lost 0, with 10 bases in between. In germline, CDR1 is SEHNR, CDR2 FQNEAQ (reference sequence). The CDR3 sequence is 14 residues long. The CDR3 DNA is TGTGCCAGCAGCGAAGGACGGATGAACACTGAAGCTTTCTTT. Its translation: CASSEGRMNTEAFF.

The genes are TRBV29-1 and TRBJ1-2, with D unclear. V lost 8 bases and J lost 0, with 13 bases in between. The CDR3 has 13 residues. Germline V gene lookup returns CDR1 SQVTM and CDR2 ANQGSEA. The CDR3 here is CSLLEISNYGYTF. As DNA, the CDR3 is TGCAGCTTACTCGAAATTTCTAACTATGGCTACACCTTC.

This clonotype was recorded at least ten times. The chain carries TRBV5-4 and TRBJ1-5; 8 positions agree with TRBD1. There are 15 residues in the CDR3. Germline V gene sequence: CDR1 SGHNT, CDR2 YYREEE (reference sequence). The V gene end was trimmed by 4 bases and the J gene end by 4 bases; junction bases not matched to a gene: 7. The CDR3: CASSTGQGDNQPQHF. CDR3 in DNA: TGTGCCAGCAGCACCGGACAGGGTGATAATCAGCCCCAGCATTTT.

For the CDR3, the DNA is TGTGCCAGCAGCTCAGGTGTTCACGAGCAGTACTTC. Translating it yields CASSSGVHEQYF. V usage is TRBV5-8 and J usage is TRBJ2-7; D gene uncertain. CDR1 and CDR2 from the germline V gene are SGHTS and YDEGEE. Trimming removed 3 bases from V and 5 bases from J, with 9 bases in between. CDR3 length equals 12 residues.

The V and J genes are TRBV29-1 and TRBJ1-1; 10 nucleotides align to TRBD1. Germline V gives CDR1 SQVTM, CDR2 ANQGSEA. The V gene end was trimmed by 5 bases and the J gene end by 8 bases; junction bases not matched to a gene: 8. CDR3 length equals 13 residues. The CDR3: CSVTGQGSVEAFF. DNA of the CDR3: TGCAGCGTTACGGGACAGGGGAGCGTCGAAGCTTTCTTT.

The V gene is TRBV28, the J gene TRBJ2-5; D unresolved. The CDR3 has 14 amino acids. Germline loops: CDR1 MDHEN, CDR2 SYDVKM. Trimming stripped 4 bases from V and 2 bases from J, with 11 bases between. This CDR3 is CASSSLTKQETQYF. The CDR3 DNA reads as TGTGCCAGCAGTTCCCTGACCAAACAAGAGACCCAGTACTTC.

This clonotype was observed a single time. In nucleotides, the CDR3 is TGTGCCAGCAGCTCTCCGACTAGCGGGAGATGGGAGACCCAGTACTTC. Protein product: CASSSPTSGRWETQYF. The chain employs TRBV7-2 and TRBJ2-5, with 12 positions matching TRBD2. V shed 4 bases and J 5 bases; nucleotides not matched to a gene: 8. Germline-derived CDR1 and CDR2 are SGHTA and FQGNSA. CDR3 length equals 16 residues.